The rows below give T cell receptor beta chains drawn from one sample of a study of T cell repertoires in cytomegalovirus infection. TCRdb processed the reads anew with MiXCR; each CDR3 protein has one entry. This table has some 150,000 distinct CDR3 sequences, about 6% appearing once. Sequencing was done on a sample of PBMCs. The source is a human donor in good health (CMV status not recorded). Some clones in this sample may be carry-over from other donors' samples. Both conserved end residues are part of each CDR3. The order of the fields is V gene, clone size, D gene, J gene, CDR3 length, CDR3 DNA, CDR3 protein. D genes are given only for firm matches. Clone size is given for some rows only: seen once, a few or many times, or a class if the clone is expanded.

V: TRBV6-5
size: many
D: -
J: TRBJ1-2
length: 13
DNA: TGTGCCAGCAGTTACTCCCAGCTGGGGGGCTACACCTTC
CDR3: CASSYSQLGGYTF

V: TRBV25-1
size: many
D: -
J: TRBJ1-4
length: 14
DNA: TGTGCCAGCAGTGAATCTCGCCGGGGTGAAAAACTGTTTTTT
CDR3: CASSESRRGEKLFF

V: TRBV20-1
size: many
D: -
J: TRBJ2-1
length: 15
DNA: TGCAGTGCTAGAGACACCGGAAACCCATACAATGAGCAGTTCTTC
CDR3: CSARDTGNPYNEQFF

V: TRBV11-2
size: few
D: -
J: TRBJ2-6
length: 14
DNA: TGTGCCAGCAGCGCATACTCTGGGGCCAACGTCCTGACTTTC
CDR3: CASSAYSGANVLTF

V: TRBV7-3
size: -
D: TRBD1
J: TRBJ2-5
length: 16
DNA: TGTGCCAGCAGCGCCAGTGGCAGGGGGCTATGGGAGACCCAGTACTTC
CDR3: CASSASGRGLWETQYF

V: TRBV14
size: many
D: -
J: TRBJ2-2
length: 17
DNA: TGTGCCAGCAGCAAGCCCGAATTCCTGGGGGACACCGGGGAGCTGTTTTTT
CDR3: CASSKPEFLGDTGELFF

V: TRBV19
size: many
D: -
J: TRBJ1-1
length: 11
DNA: TGTGCCAGTACCCTCGCCTCTGAAGCTTTCTTT
CDR3: CASTLASEAFF

V: TRBV2
size: many
D: -
J: TRBJ1-1
length: 14
DNA: TGTGCCAGCAGCGCCGACAGCCGATTGACTGAAGCTTTCTTT
CDR3: CASSADSRLTEAFF

V: TRBV10-3
size: many
D: -
J: TRBJ2-7
length: 15
DNA: TGTGCCATCAGTGCCGGGGCGACCGAGGGCAACGAGCAGTACTTC
CDR3: CAISAGATEGNEQYF

V: TRBV6-2/TRBV6-3
size: many
D: TRBD1
J: TRBJ2-1
length: 12
DNA: TGTGCCAGCAACAAGGGGGCGAATGAGCAGTTCTTC
CDR3: CASNKGANEQFF

V: TRBV19
size: few
D: -
J: TRBJ2-1
length: 15
DNA: TGTGCCAGTAGGACGGACGGAAGCTCCTACAATGAGCAGTTCTTC
CDR3: CASRTDGSSYNEQFF

V: TRBV18
size: many
D: -
J: TRBJ1-1
length: 16
DNA: TGTGCCAGCTCACCTTTAATGGGCGCTATGAACACTGAAGCTTTCTTT
CDR3: CASSPLMGAMNTEAFF

V: TRBV12-3/TRBV12-4
size: many
D: -
J: TRBJ1-1
length: 16
DNA: TGTGCCAGCAGATGGGGGGTTGGGCAGTCGAACACTGAAGCTTTCTTT
CDR3: CASRWGVGQSNTEAFF

V: TRBV10-3
size: many
D: TRBD2
J: TRBJ2-3
length: 17
DNA: TGTGCCATCAGTGAGTCCCCTAGCGGGGGGGCCACAGATACGCAGTATTTT
CDR3: CAISESPSGGATDTQYF

V: TRBV7-2
size: many
D: -
J: TRBJ2-7
length: 17
DNA: TGTGCCAGCAGCTTAGCGACCTCGCGTTGGGGTTCCTACGAGCAGTACTTC
CDR3: CASSLATSRWGSYEQYF

V: TRBV7-2
size: many
D: -
J: TRBJ2-7
length: 14
DNA: TGTGCCAGCAGCTTAGGAGGAGTCTCCTACGAGCAGTACTTC
CDR3: CASSLGGVSYEQYF

V: TRBV2
size: many
D: TRBD2
J: TRBJ2-3
length: 18
DNA: TGTGCCAGCAGTGATAACGTAGCGGGGGGTAGAGGCACAGATACGCAGTATTTT
CDR3: CASSDNVAGGRGTDTQYF

V: TRBV20-1
size: many
D: -
J: TRBJ1-2
length: 13
DNA: TGCAGTGCTGCCTCCGACAGCATCTATGGCTACACCTTC
CDR3: CSAASDSIYGYTF

V: TRBV7-6
size: -
D: TRBD1
J: TRBJ2-1
length: 17
DNA: TGTGCCAGCAGCTTAACCGGACAGGGGCCATACATCAATGAGCAGTTCTTC
CDR3: CASSLTGQGPYINEQFF

V: TRBV6-2/TRBV6-3
size: many
D: TRBD1
J: TRBJ1-1
length: 14
DNA: TGTGCCAGCAGGAGCTCCGGGACAGTCACTGAAGCTTTCTTT
CDR3: CASRSSGTVTEAFF

V: TRBV29-1
size: many
D: TRBD2
J: TRBJ2-1
length: 15
DNA: TGCAGCGTTGAACTTGGGCGGGGGGCCGTAGGTGAGCAGTTCTTC
CDR3: CSVELGRGAVGEQFF

V: TRBV4-1
size: few
D: -
J: TRBJ1-1
length: 12
DNA: TGCGCCAGCAGCCCAAGCGGGGGTGAAGCTTTCTTT
CDR3: CASSPSGGEAFF

V: TRBV7-2
size: many
D: -
J: TRBJ1-1
length: 17
DNA: TGTGCCAGCACCGTAGGCGGGGGCTGGATGACGAACACTGAAGCTTTCTTT
CDR3: CASTVGGGWMTNTEAFF